The 17 T cell receptor beta chains given below trace back to one sample, sequenced in a study of shared clonotypes between healthy human individuals. Assay used: immunoSEQ multiplex PCR; TCRdb lists only in-frame clones, some missing. The table records fewer than 1.6 million clones, 98% to 99% of them present only once. Sequences were obtained from naive CD4+ T cells sorted from blood. Subset noted: CD45RA+ positively selected. These receptors originate from a man in his thirties or forties in good health.

The chain carries TRBV6-6 and TRBJ1-4, with D perhaps TRBD1 (5 bases). Germline loops: CDR1 MNHNY, CDR2 SVGAGI (reference sequence). V shed 6 bases and J shed 6 bases, with 11 bases lying between them. The CDR3 is 13 amino acids. The CDR3 DNA sequence: TGTGCCAGCAGCCGACTGGGGGATGAAAAACTGTTTTTT. It encodes CASSRLGDEKLFF.

The gene calls are TRBV28 and TRBJ2-7; no clear D gene. The V and J ends lost 8 bases and 4 bases respectively, with 12 bases between them. CDR1 is MDHEN, CDR2 SYDVKM, per germline. This CDR3 comprises 12 residues. The CDR3 DNA sequence: TGTGCCAGCGCTCGCGAGAGATACGAGCAGTACTTC. Translation gives CASARERYEQYF.

V usage is TRBV29-1 and J usage is TRBJ2-5, with D perhaps being TRBD1 or TRBD2 (5 bases each). The CDR3 extends over 13 amino acids. Germline loops: CDR1 SQVTM, CDR2 ANQGSEA. Trimming left V 1 base short and J 2 bases short, with 8 bases between. The CDR3 is CSVEAGAQETQYF. CDR3 bases: TGCAGCGTTGAAGCCGGGGCGCAAGAGACCCAGTACTTC.

The chain recombines TRBV6-5 with TRBJ2-3; 8 bases align to TRBD1. CDR1 MNHEY and CDR2 SVGAGI come from the germline V gene. There are 15 residues in the CDR3. The trim removed 2 bases at V and 2 bases at J, leaving 3 bases unmatched. CDR3 in DNA: TGTGCCAGCAGTTACCTGACAGGGGTCACAGATACGCAGTATTTT. It encodes CASSYLTGVTDTQYF.

This chain links TRBV7-9 with TRBJ2-1, with 13 bases lining up with TRBD2. V lost 5 bases, J lost 4 bases, and 5 bases stayed unmatched. Germline CDR1 is SEHNR and CDR2 is FQNEAQ (reference sequence). The CDR3 is 16 residues long. The CDR3 reads CASSLTSGRKYNEQFF. CDR3 bases: TGTGCCAGCAGCCTGACTAGCGGGAGGAAATACAATGAGCAGTTCTTC.

This chain uses TRBV13 with TRBJ2-7; D not certain. CDR3 length: 13 residues. Germline V lookup: CDR1 PRHDT, CDR2 FYEKMQ (reference sequence). V was trimmed by 4 bases and J by 7 bases, leaving 14 bases between them. In DNA form, the CDR3 reads TGTGCCAGCAGCTCCTTGGTACCCCTGGAGCAGTACTTC. Translated: CASSSLVPLEQYF. The full variable domain, in which reference TRBV13 and TRBJ2-7 provide the parts outside the CDR3, is AAGVIQSPRHLIKEKRETATLKCYPIPRHDTVYWYQQGPGQDPQFLISFYEKMQSDKGSIPDRFSAQQFSDYHSELNMSSLELGDSALYFCASSSLVPLEQYFGPGTRLTVT.

Regarding this clone: This specimen includes other DNA sequences encoding the same CDR3. This chain uses TRBV5-1 with TRBJ1-4, with TRBD1 as a possible D gene (6 bases). The CDR3 is 14 amino acids. Germline CDR1 reads SGHRS; CDR2 reads YFSETQ. V lost 4 bases to trimming and J lost 2 bases, with 9 bases between them. The CDR3 DNA sequence: TGCGCCAGCAGCCTAACAGGGACTAATGAAAAACTGTTTTTT. This gives the protein CASSLTGTNEKLFF.

The genes are TRBV9 and TRBJ2-1; 9 bases are a match to TRBD1. This CDR3 comprises 16 residues. The J segment lost 0 bases and the V segment lost 2 bases, leaving 3 bases of the junction unmatched. Looked up from germline, CDR1 is SGDLS and CDR2 is YYNGEE. This CDR3 reads CASSVLTGGSYNEQFF. For the CDR3, the DNA is TGTGCCAGCAGCGTTTTGACAGGGGGCTCCTACAATGAGCAGTTCTTC.

The V call is TRBV7-9, the J call TRBJ2-7; D could derive from TRBD1 or TRBD2 (5 bases each). The CDR3 is 15 amino acids. Trimming cost V 2 bases and J 2 bases, with 13 bases left between them. The germline V gene has CDR1 SEHNR and CDR2 FQNEAQ (reference sequence). The DNA of the CDR3 is TGTGCCAGCAGCTTATTAGGGACGGGTACCTACGAGCAGTACTTC. Residues: CASSLLGTGTYEQYF.

The chain is built from TRBV18 and TRBJ2-7; possibly TRBD1 for D (6 bases). The CDR3 runs to 15 residues. The ends were cut back, 3 bases at V and 3 bases at J, with 15 bases in the middle. Germline V gene sequence: CDR1 KGHSH, CDR2 LQKENI. CDR3 coding DNA: TGTGCCAGCTCACCGCCACAGGGTTCTCTCTACGAGCAGTACTTC. Translated: CASSPPQGSLYEQYF.

The CDR3 is CASSSRTGLSGANVLTF. The CDR3 region has the DNA TGTGCCAGCAGCTCGAGGACAGGGCTATCTGGGGCCAACGTCCTGACTTTC. This chain connects TRBV7-8 to TRBJ2-6; the match to TRBD1 covers 8 bases. V lost 4 bases, J lost 1 base, and 6 bases stayed unmatched. The CDR3 runs 17 residues. CDR1 and CDR2 (germline): SGHVS, FQNEAQ.

The chain joins TRBV30 to TRBJ2-1, with TRBD1 as a possible D gene (5 bases). From germline, CDR1 is GTSNPN and CDR2 SVGIG (reference sequence). Trimming stripped 4 bases from V and 10 bases from J, with 11 bases between. This CDR3 comprises 11 residues. CDR3 in DNA: TGTGCCTGGACTAGGGGATTAGAGCAGTTCTTC. Translated: CAWTRGLEQFF.

This clone was seen a single time. Other DNA sequences in the sample encode the same CDR3. This CDR3 is CASSLGQGDYGYTF. DNA for the CDR3: TGCGCCAGCAGCCTGGGACAGGGTGACTATGGCTACACCTTC. The chain couples TRBV5-1 to TRBJ1-2, with 9 bases identical to TRBD1. CDR1 is SGHRS, CDR2 YFSETQ, per germline. The CDR3 sequence is 14 residues long. J lost 3 bases, V lost 4 bases, and 4 bases had no gene match. Using reference TRBV5-1 and TRBJ1-2 for the parts outside the CDR3, the full variable domain is KAGVTQTPRYLIKTRGQQVTLSCSPISGHRSVSWYQQTPGQGLQFLFEYFSETQRNKGNFPGRFSGRQFSNSRSEMNVSTLELGDSALYLCASSLGQGDYGYTFGSGTRLTVV.

The chain employs TRBV4-3 and TRBJ2-2; 8 bases match TRBD2. This CDR3 is built from 18 residues. Germline CDR1 is LGHNA and CDR2 is YSLEER. Germline trimming cut 4 bases from V and 5 bases from J; bases unmatched to any gene: 15. The chain's CDR3 is CASSPGSLGTSWTGELFF. Here the CDR3 DNA reads TGCGCCAGCAGCCCAGGATCTTTGGGGACTAGTTGGACCGGGGAGCTGTTTTTT.

The chain joins TRBV7-2 to TRBJ1-1, with 11 bases that match TRBD1. The CDR3 covers 14 residues. Germline lookup yields CDR1 SGHTA and CDR2 FQGNSA. V was pared by 5 bases and J by 9 bases, with 8 bases of the junction left unmatched. CDR3 sequence: CASSPVGQGAKAFF. CDR3 nucleotide sequence: TGTGCCAGCAGCCCCGTTGGACAGGGGGCAAAAGCTTTCTTT.

This clone has only one observation. The CDR3 region is CASTITGGGETQYF. The CDR3 DNA reads as TGTGCCAGCACTATTACAGGGGGAGGAGAGACCCAGTACTTC. V is TRBV2 and J is TRBJ2-5; the match to TRBD1 covers 8 bases. Germline V gene data show CDR1 as SNHLY and CDR2 as FYNNEI. V was clipped by 7 bases and J by 4 bases; unmatched bases: 8. The CDR3 length is 14 residues.

The gene calls are TRBV19 and TRBJ2-6, with 7 bases matching TRBD1. CDR3 length equals 20 residues. Germline values: CDR1 LNHDA, CDR2 SQIVND (reference sequence). Trimming cost V 4 bases and J 0 bases; bases outside gene matches: 15. The CDR3, as DNA: TGTGCCAGTAGTAACATCACGGGACAGATATTGAGCTCTGGGGCCAACGTCCTGACTTTC. It specifies CASSNITGQILSSGANVLTF.